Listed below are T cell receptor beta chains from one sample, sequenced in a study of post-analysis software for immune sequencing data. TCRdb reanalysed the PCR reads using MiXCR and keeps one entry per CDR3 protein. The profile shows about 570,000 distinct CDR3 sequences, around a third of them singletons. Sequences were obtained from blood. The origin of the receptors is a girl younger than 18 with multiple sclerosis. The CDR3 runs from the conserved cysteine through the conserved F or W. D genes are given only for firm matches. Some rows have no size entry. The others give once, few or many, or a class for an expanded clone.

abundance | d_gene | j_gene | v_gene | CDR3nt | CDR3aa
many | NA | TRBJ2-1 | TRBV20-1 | TGCAGTGCTAGAGATCTTCAAGTTTCCTACAATGAGCAGTTCTTC | CSARDLQVSYNEQFF
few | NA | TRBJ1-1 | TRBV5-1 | TGCGCCAGCAGCTTGGCCTTCGTGAACACTGAAGCTTTCTTT | CASSLAFVNTEAFF
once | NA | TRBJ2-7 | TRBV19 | TGTGCCAGTAGGTCGGGTTTAACCTACGAGCAGTACTTC | CASRSGLTYEQYF
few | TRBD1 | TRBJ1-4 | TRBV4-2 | TGTGCCAGCAGCCTCGAACCGACAGGGGCGGAAAATGAAAAACTGTTTTTT | CASSLEPTGAENEKLFF
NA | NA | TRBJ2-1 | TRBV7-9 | TGTGCCAGCAGCCAAAGTCGGGGGGCCACGGACAATGAGCAGTTCTTC | CASSQSRGATDNEQFF
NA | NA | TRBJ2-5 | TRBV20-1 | TGCAGTGCCTCGACCTTAGAGGCCCAGTACTTC | CSASTLEAQYF
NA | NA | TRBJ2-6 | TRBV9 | TGTGCCAGCAGCGTAGATCCCCCGGGGGAAGGGGCCAACGTCCTGACTTTC | CASSVDPPGEGANVLTF
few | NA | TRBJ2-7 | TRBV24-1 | TGTGCCACCAGTGACACCGACTGCGAGCAGTACTTC | CATSDTDCEQYF
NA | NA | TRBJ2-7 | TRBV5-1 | TGCGCCAGCAGCTTGGCCAGGGACATCTCCTACGAGCAGTACTTC | CASSLARDISYEQYF
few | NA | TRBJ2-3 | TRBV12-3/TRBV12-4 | TGTGCCAGCACGAGGGGCTCGGCGCGGTACCCAGATACGCAGTATTTT | CASTRGSARYPDTQYF
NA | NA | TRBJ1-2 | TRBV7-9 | TGTGCCAGCAGCTTCCCCGGGACGGGTGGTAGGGATGGCTACACCTTC | CASSFPGTGGRDGYTF
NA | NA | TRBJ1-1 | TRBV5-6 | TGTGCCAGCAGCCCACCTCCCTCCCAAATGAACACTGAAGCTTTCTTT | CASSPPPSQMNTEAFF
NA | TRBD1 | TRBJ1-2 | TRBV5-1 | TGCGCCAGCACCTTCAGGGGGGACAGCCCCTATGGCTACACCTTC | CASTFRGDSPYGYTF
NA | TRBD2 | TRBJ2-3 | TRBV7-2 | TGTGCCAGCAGCTTCGGAGCGGGGGGGGCCACAGATACGCAGTATTTT | CASSFGAGGATDTQYF
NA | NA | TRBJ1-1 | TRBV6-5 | TGTGCCAGCAGAAGGGGAAAGGGCACTGAAGCTTTCTTT | CASRRGKGTEAFF
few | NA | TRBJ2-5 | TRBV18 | TGTGCCAGCTCACCACCGGGGGGACTTGGGGCGAGAGAGACCCAGTACTTC | CASSPPGGLGARETQYF
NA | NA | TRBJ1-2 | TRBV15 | TGTGCCACCAGCAGAGATGGTGGGGAGGCTGGCTACACCTTC | CATSRDGGEAGYTF
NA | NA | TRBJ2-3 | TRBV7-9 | TGTGCCAGCAGCGCAGGGTTGGGGTTGCCGACAGATACGCAGTATTTT | CASSAGLGLPTDTQYF
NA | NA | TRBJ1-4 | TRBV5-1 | TGCGCCAGCAGCGAAGGGAGACAGAAAACTAATGAAAAACTGTTTTTT | CASSEGRQKTNEKLFF
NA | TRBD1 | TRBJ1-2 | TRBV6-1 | TGTGCCAGCAGTGGAGAGACAGGGAGCTATGGCTACACCTTC | CASSGETGSYGYTF
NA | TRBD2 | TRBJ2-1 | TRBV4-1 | TGCGCCAGCAGCCTCCTACGGCCAAGCGGGGGGGAGCACAATGAGCAGTTCTTC | CASSLLRPSGGEHNEQFF
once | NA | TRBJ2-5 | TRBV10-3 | TGTGCCGTCAGCCCCCGGGACGACCAAGAGACCCAGTACTTC | CAVSPRDDQETQYF
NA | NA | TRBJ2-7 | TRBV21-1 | TGTGCCAGCAGCAAAGACCAAACTAGCGGGGGGTCCTACAATGAGCAGTACTTC | CASSKDQTSGGSYNEQYF
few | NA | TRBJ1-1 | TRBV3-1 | TGTGCCAGCAGCCAAGGGGGGCAGGTGAACACTGAAGCTTTCTTT | CASSQGGQVNTEAFF
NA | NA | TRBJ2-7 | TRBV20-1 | TGCAGTGCTCCTCCCCAGCTGGGGGAGCAGTACTTC | CSAPPQLGEQYF